This T cell receptor beta chain was captured by sequencing in a study of cytomegalovirus exposure and HLA in healthy donors. Study context: T cells numbering about 179 million yielded more than 95 million unique TCR beta sequences in an earlier analysis. Findings and limits, study-wide: Follow-up analysis later connected one missense variant in DCLRE1C with trimming of TCR beta V- and J-genes. Cytomegalovirus-associated TCR beta chains were listed, numbering roughly 150. CMV serostatus was the only recorded immune exposure for donors.

CDR1 and CDR2 from the germline V gene are MGHRA and YSYEKL. Between the trimmed V and J ends, which lost 4 bases and 4 bases, there was a span of 11 bases. The CDR3 covers 14 residues. 13 Jbeta primers and 60 Vbeta primers were used for the PCR. Generated by immunoSEQ multiplex PCR, the TCRdb table keeps only in-frame clones and is missing some. Among about 140,000 clones listed, around 80% were seen once. This clone was counted a few times. Its specificity is unknown. The chain is built from TRBV4-1 and TRBJ2-1, with a tentative D call TRBD2 (6 bases). The material sequenced was PBMCs. The clonotype was recovered from a man aged 45-60 years in good health and CMV-seronegative. CDR3 protein: CASSPLGTYNEQFF. In DNA, the CDR3 is TGCGCCAGCAGCCCACTGGGGACTTACAATGAGCAGTTCTTC.